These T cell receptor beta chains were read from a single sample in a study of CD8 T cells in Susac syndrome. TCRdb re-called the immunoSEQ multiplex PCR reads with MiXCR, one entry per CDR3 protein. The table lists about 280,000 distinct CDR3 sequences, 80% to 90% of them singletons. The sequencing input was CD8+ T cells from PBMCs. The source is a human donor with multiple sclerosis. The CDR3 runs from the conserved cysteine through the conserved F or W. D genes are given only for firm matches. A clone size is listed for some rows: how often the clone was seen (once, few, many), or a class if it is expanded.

CSARDRGRTEAFF | TGCAGTGCTAGAGATCGGGGGAGGACTGAAGCTTTCTTT | - | TRBJ1-1 | TRBV20-1 | once | 13
CASSRDSRTEAFF | TGTGCCAGCAGCCGGGACAGTCGCACTGAAGCTTTCTTT | TRBD1 | TRBJ1-1 | TRBV7-9 | once | 13
CASSYGREQYF | TGTGCCAGCAGTTACGGTCGTGAGCAGTACTTC | - | TRBJ2-7 | TRBV6-5 | - | 11
CASRYNVRTIYF | TGTGCCAGCAGATATAACGTCCGGACCATATATTTT | - | TRBJ1-3 | TRBV7-9 | once | 12
CASSLVGTGPFYEQYF | TGTGCCAGCAGCTTAGTAGGGACAGGTCCCTTCTACGAGCAGTACTTC | TRBD1 | TRBJ2-7 | TRBV7-8 | - | 16
CASSPPTSGSPYEQYF | TGTGCCAGCTCACCACCGACTAGCGGGAGCCCCTACGAGCAGTACTTC | TRBD2 | TRBJ2-7 | TRBV18 | - | 16
CASSLNSPTSATPFTYEQYF | TGTGCCAGCAGCCTCAACTCCCCGACTAGCGCTACACCATTCACCTACGAGCAGTACTTC | TRBD2 | TRBJ2-7 | TRBV3-1 | - | 20
CASSETGQHSGNTIYF | TGCGCCAGCAGCGAGACAGGGCAACACTCTGGAAACACCATATATTTT | TRBD1 | TRBJ1-3 | TRBV5-1 | - | 16
CASSPVGRNEQFF | TGTGCCAGCAGCCCGGTAGGTCGGAATGAGCAGTTCTTC | - | TRBJ2-1 | TRBV3-1 | - | 13
CASSLGDRANEQFF | TGCGCCAGCAGCTTGGGGGACAGGGCCAATGAGCAGTTCTTC | TRBD1 | TRBJ2-1 | TRBV5-1 | - | 14
CASTLLEGRIRGTQYF | TGTGCCAGCACCCTCCTTGAGGGCCGAATACGTGGGACCCAGTACTTC | - | TRBJ2-5 | TRBV7-8 | - | 16
CAWGDPPGHMYPQHF | TGTGCCTGGGGGGATCCCCCGGGACATATGTACCCCCAGCATTTT | - | TRBJ1-5 | TRBV30 | - | 15
CASSFSGRPGQSGGEPYEQYF | TGTGCCAGCAGCTTTTCGGGACGACCGGGACAGAGCGGCGGGGAACCCTACGAGCAGTACTTC | - | TRBJ2-7 | TRBV13 | once | 21
CSAYSNEQFF | TGCAGCGCTTATAGTAATGAGCAGTTCTTC | - | TRBJ2-1 | TRBV29-1 | - | 10
CASRAGTRTSYNEQFF | TGTGCCAGCAGGGCGGGAACTAGAACCTCCTACAATGAGCAGTTCTTC | - | TRBJ2-1 | TRBV6-1 | - | 16
CASSSGLAGGRGIEQYF | TGTGCCAGTTCCTCGGGACTAGCGGGAGGGCGGGGGATCGAGCAGTACTTC | TRBD2 | TRBJ2-7 | TRBV19 | - | 17
CAWSTQGLNEKLFF | TGTGCCTGGAGTACTCAGGGGTTGAATGAAAAACTGTTTTTT | - | TRBJ1-4 | TRBV30 | - | 14
CSARDQGPEAFF | TGCAGTGCTAGAGATCAGGGCCCTGAAGCTTTCTTT | - | TRBJ1-1 | TRBV20-1 | - | 12
CASSLGTGGADEQFF | TGTGCCAGCAGCTTAGGGACAGGGGGGGCCGATGAGCAGTTCTTC | TRBD1 | TRBJ2-1 | TRBV7-2 | once | 15
CASSLDLAGGHNEQFF | TGCGCCAGCAGCTTGGATTTGGCAGGGGGTCACAATGAGCAGTTCTTC | TRBD1 | TRBJ2-1 | TRBV5-1 | - | 16
CASSRAPGGTHRNTEAFF | TGTGCCAGCAGCCGAGCCCCAGGGGGCACTCATCGGAACACTGAAGCTTTCTTT | TRBD1 | TRBJ1-1 | TRBV11-2 | - | 18
CSVVGGQETQYF | TGCAGCGTTGTTGGGGGCCAAGAGACCCAGTACTTC | - | TRBJ2-5 | TRBV29-1 | - | 12
CASSPGDRGSLYEQYF | TGTGCCAGCAGCCCAGGGGACAGGGGGAGCCTTTACGAGCAGTACTTC | TRBD1 | TRBJ2-7 | TRBV11-1 | - | 16
CASSRADYEQYF | TGTGCCAGTAGTAGGGCAGACTACGAGCAGTACTTC | - | TRBJ2-7 | TRBV19 | few | 12
CASSLVFRLVFEQFF | TGTGCCAGCAGCTTAGTGTTTAGACTAGTTTTTGAGCAGTTCTTC | - | TRBJ2-1 | TRBV11-2 | - | 15
CATLDRVYGYTF | TGTGCCACCCTGGACAGAGTCTATGGCTACACCTTC | - | TRBJ1-2 | TRBV5-4 | once | 12
CASSYSIGTRTDTQYF | TGTGCCAGCAGTTACTCCATCGGAACTAGGACAGATACGCAGTATTTT | - | TRBJ2-3 | TRBV6-2/TRBV6-3 | - | 16